The 30 T cell receptor beta chains presented below share a single source sample, sequenced in a study of cytomegalovirus exposure and HLA in healthy donors. The PCR made use of 60 Vbeta and 13 Jbeta primers. Clones were read by immunoSEQ multiplex PCR, and TCRdb kept only the in-frame ones, dropping some. The sample carries 150,000 to 200,000 clones, about four fifths recorded once. Specimen: PBMCs. The receptors come from a woman in her fifties or sixties in good health and CMV-seronegative.

The chain employs TRBV5-5 and TRBJ2-2; 7 bases line up with TRBD1. With V trimmed by 4 bases and J by 1 base, 7 bases remained unmatched. Germline CDR1 is SGHKS and CDR2 is YYEKEE (reference sequence). This CDR3 region has 16 residues. CDR3 coding DNA: TGTGCCAGCAGCATAGGGACAGCGGAGAACACCGGGGAGCTGTTTTTT. This translates into CASSIGTAENTGELFF.

CDR3 residues: CASSGGGYGYTF. CDR3 nucleotide sequence: TGTGCCAGCAGTGGGGGAGGCTATGGCTACACCTTC. V is TRBV2 and J is TRBJ1-2; D unresolved. This CDR3 is built from 12 residues. Germline-derived CDR1 and CDR2 are SNHLY and FYNNEI. Trimming cost V 4 bases and J 4 bases, with 7 bases left between them. The entire variable domain, with the rest obtained from reference TRBV2 and TRBJ1-2, is as follows: EPEVTQTPSHQVTQMGQEVILRCVPISNHLYFYWYRQILGQKVEFLVSFYNNEISEKSEIFDDQFSVERPDGSNFTLKIRSTKLEDSAMYFCASSGGGYGYTFGSGTRLTVV.

This clone was counted once. The rearrangement links TRBV10-3 to TRBJ1-1; 9 bases match TRBD1. With V trimmed by 6 bases and J by 11 bases, 16 bases remained unmatched. Germline CDR1 and CDR2: ENHRY and SYGVKD. This CDR3 region has 15 residues. The CDR3 protein is CAISSPGDRVISAFF. The CDR3 DNA sequence: TGTGCCATCAGCTCCCCGGGGGACAGGGTGATTAGTGCTTTCTTT.

The rearrangement joins TRBV28 to TRBJ2-5, with D unclear. The CDR3 consists of 10 residues. Germline values: CDR1 MDHEN, CDR2 SYDVKM. V lost 10 bases to trimming and J lost 4 bases, with 7 bases between them. The CDR3 sequence is CATAGETQYF. In DNA form, the CDR3 reads TGTGCCACCGCCGGAGAGACCCAGTACTTC.

The V gene is TRBV30, the J gene TRBJ1-4, with D unclear. This CDR3 comprises 12 residues. Trimming removed 3 bases from V and 10 bases from J, with 12 bases in between. The germline CDR1 and CDR2 sequences are GTSNPN and SVGIG (reference sequence). The CDR3 protein is CAWSPLSVKLFF. CDR3 sequence (DNA): TGTGCCTGGAGCCCGTTGAGTGTAAAACTGTTTTTT. Full variable domain (remainder filled in from reference TRBV30 and TRBJ1-4): SQTIHQWPATLVQPVGSPLSLECTVEGTSNPNLYWYRQAAGRGLQLLFYSVGIGQISSEVPQNLSASRPQDRQFILSSKKLLLSDSGFYLCAWSPLSVKLFFGSGTQLSVL.

This clone was counted between two and nine times. The chain employs TRBV10-3 and TRBJ1-1, with unresolved D. The germline CDR1 and CDR2 sequences are ENHRY and SYGVKD. V lost 10 bases and J 1 base, leaving 4 bases between the germline ends. This CDR3 is 10 amino acids long. The CDR3, as DNA: TGTGCCACACAGAACACTGAAGCTTTCTTT. Residues: CATQNTEAFF.

CDR3 sequence reads: CASSTPAGTGTNYEQYF. DNA for the CDR3: TGTGCCAGCAGTACCCCCGCGGGCACCGGGACTAACTACGAGCAGTACTTC. The rearrangement joins TRBV2 to TRBJ2-5; 7 bases are shared with TRBD2. Gene TRBJ2-7 matches the end of the DNA better, so the J call may be wrong. Germline CDR1 SNHLY, CDR2 FYNNEI. The CDR3 spans 17 residues.

The chain is built from TRBV6-5 and TRBJ2-7; 7 bases are a match to TRBD1. With 7 bases clipped from V and 6 bases from J, the junction kept 6 bases outside the gene matches. CDR1 is MNHEY, CDR2 SVGAGI, per germline. There are 12 residues in the CDR3. CDR3 sequence (DNA): TGTGCCAGCACCGAGGGGGCCGGCGAGCAGTACTTC. Translated, it gives CASTEGAGEQYF.

This clone was observed a single time. The rearrangement joins TRBV5-1 to TRBJ1-3; unclear D gene. This CDR3 is built from 17 residues. The V gene lost 1 base and the J gene lost 0 bases, with 14 bases spanning the gap. Germline CDR1 and CDR2: SGHRS and YFSETQ. The CDR3 here is CASSLTYYGDSGNTIYF. The CDR3, as DNA: TGCGCCAGCAGCTTGACATACTACGGTGACTCTGGAAACACCATATATTTT.

V usage is TRBV27 and J usage is TRBJ2-1; 8 bases are shared with TRBD1. Trimming removed 3 bases from V and 4 bases from J; junction bases left unmatched: 5. In germline, CDR1 is MNHEY, CDR2 SMNVEV (reference sequence). This CDR3 contains 15 residues. The CDR3 DNA is TGTGCCAGCAGTTTGCGACAGGGGAATTACAATGAGCAGTTCTTC. It specifies CASSLRQGNYNEQFF.

The chain carries TRBV11-2 and TRBJ2-7, with 8 bases identical to TRBD1. Trimming cost V 5 bases and J 2 bases; bases outside gene matches: 11. This CDR3 region has 16 residues. CDR1 and CDR2 from the germline V gene are SGHAT and FQNNGV. The CDR3 is CASSVGTGDIPYEQYF. CDR3 nucleotide sequence: TGTGCCAGCAGCGTTGGGACAGGCGATATACCCTACGAGCAGTACTTC.

This chain connects TRBV7-2 to TRBJ1-1, with a possible D match to TRBD1 (5 bases). Germline values: CDR1 SGHTA, CDR2 FQGNSA. CDR3 length equals 15 residues. Trimming cost V 5 bases and J 1 base, with 14 bases left between them. CDR3 nucleotides: TGTGCCAGCAGCCCAGTGGGTGACAGGAACACTGAAGCTTTCTTT. The encoded protein is CASSPVGDRNTEAFF. Supplemented by reference TRBV7-2 and TRBJ1-1, the full variable domain reads GAGVSQSPSNKVTEKGKDVELRCDPISGHTALYWYRQSLGQGLEFLIYFQGNSAPDKSGLPSDRFSAERTGGSVSTLTIQRTQQEDSAVYLCASSPVGDRNTEAFFGQGTRLTVV.

The rearrangement joins TRBV28 to TRBJ1-2; maybe TRBD1 (6 bases). This CDR3 is 15 amino acids long. Trimming took off 2 bases at V and 6 bases at J, with 16 bases between the two ends. Germline V CDR1 and CDR2: MDHEN, SYDVKM. The CDR3 sequence is CASSLRSQGLDGYTF. The CDR3 DNA follows: TGTGCCAGCAGTTTAAGGAGTCAGGGGTTGGATGGCTACACCTTC.

The V gene is TRBV2, the J gene TRBJ1-2; no firm D call. The CDR3 is 12 residues long. Germline V gene lookup returns CDR1 SNHLY and CDR2 FYNNEI. DNA of the CDR3: TGTGCAAGCCGCGGACTTGACTATGGCTACACCTTC. Its translation: CASRGLDYGYTF.

The chain recombines TRBV19 with TRBJ2-5; the D gene is possibly TRBD2 (6 bases). The V gene's germline CDR1 is LNHDA and CDR2 SQIVND (reference sequence). This CDR3 is 14 amino acids long. The V gene lost 4 bases and the J gene lost 3 bases, with 12 bases spanning the gap. CDR3 coding DNA: TGTGCCAGTAGTACCCGGGACTTAAAAGAGACCCAGTACTTC. This gives the protein CASSTRDLKETQYF.

The chain carries TRBV19 and TRBJ2-3; 10 bases map to TRBD1. Looked up from germline, CDR1 is LNHDA and CDR2 is SQIVND (reference sequence). Trimming at V came to 5 bases and at J to 3 bases, leaving 8 bases not matched to a gene. The CDR3 is 16 residues long. The DNA for the CDR3 is TGTGCCAGTAGTCCCGGTCCGGGACAGGGGACAGATACGCAGTATTTT. It yields the protein CASSPGPGQGTDTQYF.

V is TRBV19 and J is TRBJ2-7; TRBD2 matches 10 bases. With 7 bases clipped from V and 1 base from J, the junction kept 7 bases outside the gene matches. Germline V gene sequence: CDR1 LNHDA, CDR2 SQIVND (reference sequence). CDR3 length: 15 residues. The CDR3 sequence: CASTPSGRPSYEQYF. CDR3 DNA sequence: TGTGCCAGTACCCCTAGCGGGAGACCTTCCTACGAGCAGTACTTC.

The table lists this clone with a few counts. This rearrangement joins TRBV30 to TRBJ2-2; D call uncertain. Germline-derived CDR1 and CDR2 are GTSNPN and SVGIG (reference sequence). V lost 2 bases, J lost 5 bases, and 15 bases lay in between. The CDR3 contains 15 residues. CDR3: CAWSTPTEHTGELFF. CDR3 DNA sequence: TGTGCCTGGAGTACCCCTACGGAGCATACCGGGGAGCTGTTTTTT.

The CDR3 coding sequence is TGTGCCAGCAGTCCCTCCCTCCCTGGACAGGCGACATATGGCTACACCTTC. Its translation: CASSPSLPGQATYGYTF. The chain uses TRBV28 and TRBJ1-2, with 7 bases matching TRBD1. Losses at the gene ends were 5 bases for V and 5 bases for J; bases not matched to a gene: 17. The CDR3 has 17 amino acids. Germline V gives CDR1 MDHEN, CDR2 SYDVKM.

This chain links TRBV19 with TRBJ1-5; 9 nucleotides line up with TRBD1. Germline V gene sequence: CDR1 LNHDA, CDR2 SQIVND (reference sequence). The CDR3 is made up of 15 amino acids. V gave up 4 bases and J gave up 7 bases; unmatched junction bases: 8. CDR3 nucleotide sequence: TGTGCCAGTAGTAGAAGTGGGACAGGGTTGCAGCCCCAGCATTTT. Translating it yields CASSRSGTGLQPQHF.

The chain carries TRBV11-2 and TRBJ1-2; D perhaps matches TRBD1 (5 bases). The CDR3 contains 13 residues. V shed 3 bases and J shed 8 bases, with 13 bases lying between them. Germline V gives CDR1 SGHAT, CDR2 FQNNGV. The CDR3 loop is CASSLGGGVGYTF. CDR3 bases: TGTGCCAGCAGCTTGGGGGGGGGTGTGGGCTACACCTTC.

The V call is TRBV12-5, the J call TRBJ2-1; a weak D match, TRBD1 (6 bases). Trimming cost V 5 bases and J 7 bases, with 15 bases left between them. Germline V gene sequence: CDR1 LGHNT, CDR2 FRNRAP. The CDR3 is 14 amino acids. The CDR3 region is CASGGGHPGNEQFF. The CDR3 nucleotides read TGTGCTAGTGGTGGGGGACACCCAGGGAATGAGCAGTTCTTC.

The chain employs TRBV5-1 and TRBJ2-3; 10 bases line up with TRBD1. This CDR3 has 16 amino acids. The germline V gene encodes CDR1 SGHRS and CDR2 YFSETQ. Trimming removed 4 bases from V and 3 bases from J; junction bases left unmatched: 8. The CDR3 loop is CASSPVDRGGTDTQYF. The CDR3, as DNA: TGCGCCAGCAGCCCCGTGGACAGGGGGGGGACAGATACGCAGTATTTT.

The CDR3 spells CASSVRDSYYGYTF. Here the CDR3 DNA reads TGTGCCAGCAGCGTACGGGACTCTTACTATGGCTACACCTTC. The rearrangement links TRBV5-4 to TRBJ1-2; a weak D match, TRBD1 (5 bases). The V end was cut by 4 bases, the J end by 3 bases, with 13 bases between. Germline V CDR1 and CDR2: SGHNT, YYREEE (reference sequence). The CDR3 is 14 residues long.

The chain employs TRBV5-1 and TRBJ1-1; weak D call: TRBD1 (6 bases). CDR1 and CDR2 (germline): SGHRS, YFSETQ. There are 14 residues in the CDR3. Trimming pared 2 bases from V and 4 bases from J, leaving 12 bases between. CDR3 nucleotides: TGCGCCAGCAGCTTCTGGCAGGGGAGCACTGAAGCTTTCTTT. The encoded protein is CASSFWQGSTEAFF. Using reference TRBV5-1 and TRBJ1-1 for the parts outside the CDR3, the full variable domain is KAGVTQTPRYLIKTRGQQVTLSCSPISGHRSVSWYQQTPGQGLQFLFEYFSETQRNKGNFPGRFSGRQFSNSRSEMNVSTLELGDSALYLCASSFWQGSTEAFFGQGTRLTVV.

The chain employs TRBV7-2 and TRBJ2-5; D perhaps matches TRBD2 (5 bases). Gene TRBJ2-7 matches the end of the DNA better, so the J call may be wrong. Germline CDR1 SGHTA, CDR2 FQGNSA. The CDR3 consists of 15 residues. The CDR3: CASSLAAGVGYEQYF. The CDR3 DNA reads as TGTGCCAGCAGCTTAGCTGCGGGTGTAGGTTACGAGCAGTACTTC.

The chain recombines TRBV4-3 with TRBJ2-2, with 10 nucleotides matching TRBD2. J gave up 4 bases and V 1 base, and 9 bases lay outside the gene matches. Germline lookup yields CDR1 LGHNA and CDR2 YSLEER. CDR3 size: 18 residues. The CDR3, as DNA: TGCGCCAGCAGCCAAGGACAAGCGGGGGGGCTGGGCACCGGGGAGCTGTTTTTT. Its protein is CASSQGQAGGLGTGELFF.

The CDR3, as DNA: TGTGCCTGGGAGCCAACGGTGTCCTACAATGAGCAGTTCTTC. This translates into CAWEPTVSYNEQFF. The chain is built from TRBV30 and TRBJ2-1; D gene uncertain. The CDR3 consists of 14 residues. V was clipped by 5 bases and J by 1 base, with 12 bases between them. The germline V gene encodes CDR1 GTSNPN and CDR2 SVGIG (reference sequence).

The rearrangement uses TRBV27 and TRBJ2-7, with 10 bases that match TRBD1. The J segment lost 3 bases and the V segment lost 0 bases, leaving 5 bases of the junction unmatched. In germline, CDR1 is MNHEY, CDR2 SMNVEV (reference sequence). The CDR3 has 16 amino acids. The CDR3 loop is CASSLSQWTGGYEQYF. The DNA for the CDR3 is TGTGCCAGCAGTTTATCCCAATGGACAGGGGGCTACGAGCAGTACTTC.

DNA for the CDR3: TGTGCCAGCAGCAAACTTCCGGGACTAGCTTCCTACAATGAGCAGTTCTTC. Protein sequence: CASSKLPGLASYNEQFF. V and J are TRBV11-2 and TRBJ2-1, with 9 bases matching TRBD2. CDR1 and CDR2 from the germline V gene are SGHAT and FQNNGV. The CDR3 is 17 residues long. J gave up 1 base and V 5 bases, and 9 bases lay outside the gene matches.